These 27 T cell receptor beta chains came from one sample sequenced in a study of shared clonotypes between healthy human individuals. Cells designated naive CD8 were CD45RO-negative and were positively selected for CCR7, with terminally differentiated effector memory CD45RA+ cells excluded. The protocol was immunoSEQ multiplex PCR, while the TCRdb copy is restricted to in-frame clones and leaves out a portion. The table lists hundreds of thousands of clones, around 96% of them singletons. Sequencing input: naive CD8+ T cells sorted from blood. These TCRs come from a woman aged 25 to 45 in good health.

The chain recombines TRBV4-1 with TRBJ2-3; D is undetermined. This CDR3 has 15 residues. V was shortened by 1 base and J by 2 bases, with 10 bases between the two germline ends. Germline V lookup: CDR1 MGHRA, CDR2 YSYEKL. The CDR3 DNA sequence: TGCGCCAGCAGCCAAGGAACTACGAACACAGATACGCAGTATTTT. Protein: CASSQGTTNTDTQYF.

This rearrangement joins TRBV5-1 to TRBJ2-1, with 8 bases lining up with TRBD2. The germline CDR1 and CDR2 sequences are SGHRS and YFSETQ. V lost 2 bases and J lost 6; bases outside the gene matches: 4. The CDR3 is 14 residues long. The CDR3 nucleotides read TGCGCCAGCAGCTTCGGACGGGGGGGCAATGAGCAGTTCTTC. Protein sequence: CASSFGRGGNEQFF.

This clone was recorded once. J is TRBJ2-1 and V is TRBV7-9; 9 bases match TRBD1. There are 14 residues in the CDR3. The J segment lost 9 bases and the V segment lost 2 bases, leaving 5 bases of the junction unmatched. Per the germline V gene, CDR1 is SEHNR and CDR2 is FQNEAQ (reference sequence). CDR3 bases: TGTGCCAGCAGCTTAAATCCGGGACAGGGTGAGCAGTTCTTC. It is translated as CASSLNPGQGEQFF.

The chain carries TRBV5-8 and TRBJ2-7; D not resolved. Trimming shortened V by 0 bases and J by 1 base, and 8 bases separated the two germline ends. The CDR3 is made up of 14 amino acids. Germline CDR1 SGHTS, CDR2 YDEGEE. The chain's CDR3 is CASSLVATSYEQYF. CDR3 DNA sequence: TGTGCCAGCAGCTTGGTAGCTACTTCCTACGAGCAGTACTTC.

The rearrangement uses TRBV23-1 and TRBJ2-1, with TRBD2 identical over 10 bases. TRBV23-1 is an ORF, and what it does is uncertain. The CDR3 extends over 20 amino acids. The J segment lost 8 bases and the V segment lost 5 bases, leaving 24 bases of the junction unmatched. This CDR3 is CASSGVEKREGPPSGHEQFF. The CDR3 DNA reads as TGCGCCAGCAGTGGGGTTGAGAAGCGGGAGGGCCCCCCCTCCGGCCATGAGCAGTTCTTC.

The chain joins TRBV27 to TRBJ2-1; no reliable D call. This CDR3 comprises 13 residues. The germline V and J ends were trimmed by 4 bases and 10 bases, with 14 bases remaining between them. In germline, CDR1 is MNHEY, CDR2 SMNVEV (reference sequence). The CDR3 bases are TGTGCCAGCAGTTGGAGTAGCCGGAACGAGCAGTTCTTC. Its protein product is CASSWSSRNEQFF.

In its sample, this clone was seen once. The V gene is TRBV19, the J gene TRBJ2-7; perhaps TRBD1 as D (5 bases). V lost 7 bases to trimming and J lost 6 bases, with 16 bases between them. CDR1 is LNHDA and CDR2 is SQIVND in the germline V gene (reference sequence). This CDR3 region has 13 residues. The CDR3 DNA sequence: TGTGCCAGTACCAGCAGGGAATCGGCCGAGCAGTACTTC. Amino acids: CASTSRESAEQYF.

The chain recombines TRBV2 with TRBJ2-7; 10 bases fit TRBD2. The CDR3 spans 13 residues. V lost 3 bases and J lost 5; bases outside the gene matches: 1. CDR1 is SNHLY and CDR2 is FYNNEI in the germline V gene. The CDR3 spells CASSDLAGDEQYF. The CDR3 DNA is TGTGCCAGCAGTGACCTAGCGGGAGACGAGCAGTACTTC. Full variable domain (outside the CDR3, taken from reference TRBV2 and TRBJ2-7): EPEVTQTPSHQVTQMGQEVILRCVPISNHLYFYWYRQILGQKVEFLVSFYNNEISEKSEIFDDQFSVERPDGSNFTLKIRSTKLEDSAMYFCASSDLAGDEQYFGPGTRLTVT.

The V gene is TRBV5-6, the J gene TRBJ2-7; D ambiguous. Germline V gives CDR1 SGHDT, CDR2 YYEEEE. The CDR3 sequence is 13 residues long. Trimming stripped 0 bases from V and 6 bases from J, with 10 bases between. CDR3 in DNA: TGTGCCAGCAGCTTGGACTTGGTAGGCGAGCAGTACTTC. It encodes CASSLDLVGEQYF.

The chain employs TRBV2 and TRBJ2-3; D ambiguous. Trimming pared 3 bases from V and 0 bases from J, leaving 10 bases between. Germline V gives CDR1 SNHLY, CDR2 FYNNEI. The CDR3 consists of 15 residues. DNA of the CDR3: TGTGCCAGCAGTGACTCGACCCTGAGCACAGATACGCAGTATTTT. This gives the protein CASSDSTLSTDTQYF.

The rearrangement links TRBV29-1 to TRBJ2-7; D is ambiguous. The germline V gene has CDR1 SQVTM and CDR2 ANQGSEA. Deletions cut 6 bases from V and 3 bases from J, with 6 bases between. This CDR3 has 10 amino acids. The CDR3, as DNA: TGCAGCGTCAAAATCTACGAGCAGTACTTC. Translated: CSVKIYEQYF.

This chain joins TRBV21-1 and TRBJ2-7; the table's D call, TRBD1, has no DNA check behind it. TRBV21-1 is designated a pseudogene. This CDR3 has 16 residues. For the CDR3, the DNA is TGTGCCAGCAGCAAACACCCCAGGTCGGGGGACAGGCCTCTTCTATTC. Translation: CASSKHPRSGDRPLLF.

V and J are TRBV7-9 and TRBJ1-6; D gene ambiguous. CDR3 size: 14 residues. With 3 bases removed from V and 6 bases from J, the gap between germline ends came to 9 bases. CDR1 is SEHNR and CDR2 is FQNEAQ in the germline V gene (reference sequence). The CDR3 is CASSFAVGNSPLHF. CDR3 bases: TGTGCCAGCAGCTTTGCGGTTGGTAATTCACCCCTCCACTTT.

This clone came up a few times. The gene calls are TRBV7-9 and TRBJ2-1; D unclear. CDR3 length: 17 amino acids. V was shortened by 5 bases and J by 0 bases, with 17 bases between the two germline ends. CDR1 SEHNR and CDR2 FQNEAQ come from the germline V gene (reference sequence). The CDR3 region is CASSPQNGQLSYNEQFF. The CDR3 DNA follows: TGTGCCAGCAGCCCACAGAACGGTCAGCTCTCCTACAATGAGCAGTTCTTC.

V and J are TRBV27 and TRBJ1-1; D perhaps matches TRBD1 (5 bases). Trimming took 8 bases from V and 12 from J, leaving 16 bases between them. Germline values: CDR1 MNHEY, CDR2 SMNVEV (reference sequence). The CDR3 sequence is 11 residues long. The CDR3 DNA reads as TGTGCCAGCGGATTCGGGGGTAGGCCTTTCTTT. This encodes CASGFGGRPFF.

The table lists this clone with a count of one. The gene calls are TRBV11-2 and TRBJ2-2; the D gene is possibly TRBD2 (5 bases). Germline CDR1 SGHAT, CDR2 FQNNGV. Deletions cut 1 base from V and 3 bases from J, with 9 bases between. CDR3 length equals 15 residues. The CDR3 bases are TGTGCCAGCAGCTTAGTTGGGAGAGACACCGGGGAGCTGTTTTTT. It is translated as CASSLVGRDTGELFF. Complete variable domain (other parts from reference TRBV11-2 and TRBJ2-2): EAGVAQSPRYKIIEKRQSVAFWCNPISGHATLYWYQQILGQGPKLLIQFQNNGVVDDSQLPKDRFSAERLKGVDSTLKIQPAKLEDSAVYLCASSLVGRDTGELFFGEGSRLTVL.

This chain uses TRBV5-5 with TRBJ1-3, with a tentative D call TRBD1 (5 bases). The V gene's germline CDR1 is SGHKS and CDR2 YYEKEE (reference sequence). With 5 bases removed from V and 0 bases from J, the gap between germline ends came to 18 bases. The length of the CDR3 is 17 residues. In nucleotides, the CDR3 is TGTGCCAGCAGTCCACTTCTTCGGGACTACTCTGGAAACACCATATATTTT. This translates into CASSPLLRDYSGNTIYF.

V usage is TRBV5-1 and J usage is TRBJ1-4; D is ambiguous. CDR1 SGHRS and CDR2 YFSETQ come from the germline V gene. V shed 0 bases and J shed 8 bases, with 8 bases lying between them. This CDR3 has 13 residues. CDR3 sequence: CASSLEPAEKLFF. The DNA for the CDR3 is TGCGCCAGCAGCTTGGAGCCCGCCGAAAAACTGTTTTTT.

The gene calls are TRBV5-6 and TRBJ2-7, with a possible D match to TRBD2 (6 bases). There are 13 residues in the CDR3. Germline V gene sequence: CDR1 SGHDT, CDR2 YYEEEE. V gave up 0 bases and J gave up 5 bases, with 9 bases separating them. The CDR3 protein is CASSLDGSHEQYF. The CDR3, as DNA: TGTGCCAGCAGCTTGGACGGGAGCCACGAGCAGTACTTC.

V and J are TRBV13 and TRBJ1-2, with D perhaps matching TRBD1 (5 bases). This CDR3 contains 15 residues. CDR1 and CDR2 (germline): PRHDT, FYEKMQ (reference sequence). V was clipped by 0 bases and J by 5 bases, with 13 bases between them. This CDR3 is CASSLGSREIYGYTF. The CDR3, as DNA: TGTGCCAGCAGCTTAGGTAGCAGGGAGATATATGGCTACACCTTC.

This chain connects TRBV5-4 to TRBJ2-7; D unresolved. Trimming took 0 bases from V and 3 from J, leaving 1 base between them. CDR1 is SGHNT, CDR2 YYREEE, per germline (reference sequence). This CDR3 is 11 amino acids long. CDR3 sequence: CASSLDYEQYF. CDR3 nucleotide sequence: TGTGCCAGCAGCTTGGACTACGAGCAGTACTTC.

V gene TRBV2 combines with J gene TRBJ2-1; TRBD2 agrees at 11 bases. Per germline, CDR1 SNHLY and CDR2 FYNNEI. The CDR3 loop spans 15 amino acids. V lost 6 bases to trimming and J lost 3 bases; unmatched junction nucleotides: 4. CDR3 DNA: TGTGCCAGCAGGGTAGCGGGAGGGGGCTACAATGAGCAGTTCTTC. Encoded protein: CASRVAGGGYNEQFF.

This chain links TRBV5-4 with TRBJ2-1, with 12 bases matching TRBD2. V shed 4 bases, J shed 0 bases, and the junction held 11 bases outside the gene matches. Per germline, CDR1 SGHNT and CDR2 YYREEE (reference sequence). CDR3 length: 19 residues. The CDR3 nucleotides are TGTGCCAGCAGCACTCCGGGACTAGCGGGTAGAAACTCCTACAATGAGCAGTTCTTC. As protein: CASSTPGLAGRNSYNEQFF.

About this clone itself: Other nucleotide sequences from this sample produce the same CDR3. The chain links TRBV11-3 to TRBJ2-7; D is unclear. V lost 4 bases and J 3 bases, leaving 7 bases between the germline ends. This CDR3 comprises 12 residues. From germline, CDR1 is SGHNT and CDR2 YENEEA. The CDR3 protein is CASSSDGYEQYF. DNA for the CDR3: TGTGCCAGCAGCTCGGACGGCTACGAGCAGTACTTC.

In its sample, this clone was seen once. CDR3 region: CASSRSSLQGNEKLFF. The DNA for the CDR3 is TGCGCCAGCAGCCGATCCTCTCTACAGGGCAATGAAAAACTGTTTTTT. The chain links TRBV4-1 to TRBJ1-4, with a weak D call TRBD1 (6 bases). Germline V CDR1 and CDR2: MGHRA, YSYEKL. V lost 4 bases to trimming and J lost 5 bases, with 17 bases between them. The CDR3 is made up of 16 amino acids.

This clone occurred once. The V call is TRBV5-6, the J call TRBJ2-7, with TRBD2 identical over 15 bases. Germline assignment: CDR1 SGHDT and CDR2 YYEEEE. V lost 4 bases to trimming and J lost 6 bases; unmatched junction nucleotides: 8. This CDR3 has 16 amino acids. The CDR3 DNA sequence: TGTGCCAGCAGCCCACTGGGACTAGCGGGAGGAGGCGAGCAGTACTTC. Protein sequence: CASSPLGLAGGGEQYF.

This chain links TRBV13 with TRBJ2-1; 14 bases line up with TRBD2. Germline CDR1 PRHDT, CDR2 FYEKMQ (reference sequence). This CDR3 is 18 amino acids long. The junction had 8 bases not matched to a gene; V was cut back by 0 bases and J by 7 bases. CDR3 nucleotide sequence: TGTGCCAGCAGCTTAGGTTTACGACTAGCGGGAGGGCTTAATGAGCAGTTCTTC. Its protein is CASSLGLRLAGGLNEQFF. The whole variable domain, filled in from reference TRBV13 and TRBJ2-1, reads AAGVIQSPRHLIKEKRETATLKCYPIPRHDTVYWYQQGPGQDPQFLISFYEKMQSDKGSIPDRFSAQQFSDYHSELNMSSLELGDSALYFCASSLGLRLAGGLNEQFFGPGTRLTVL.